This T cell receptor beta chain was sequenced in a study of control samples from healthy donors and cancer patients. Germline-derived CDR1 and CDR2 are SEHNR and FQNEAQ (reference sequence). With V trimmed by 3 bases and J by 7 bases, 9 bases remained unmatched. The CDR3 extends over 14 amino acids. TCRdb's copy holds only in-frame clones and misses some; the assay was immunoSEQ multiplex PCR. Among 150,000 to 200,000 clones listed, almost 90% were seen once. Sequencing was performed on blood. This chain uses TRBV7-9 with TRBJ2-7; 7 nucleotides align to TRBD2. This TCR was sampled from a woman in her thirties in good health. In DNA form, the CDR3 reads TGTGCCAGCAGCTTTCGAGCGGGAACGGAGGAGCAGTACTTC. Its translation is CASSFRAGTEEQYF.